Listed below are T cell receptor beta chains from one sample, sequenced in a study of blood T cell repertoires in COVID-19. TCRdb keeps only in-frame clones here, not all; method: immunoSEQ multiplex PCR. Altogether around 370,000 clones are present, 87% being singletons, with the ten largest covering nearly 6.5%. The sequencing input was peripheral blood. The receptors shown here come from a woman in her fifties or sixties with COVID-19, enrolled during active disease. Each CDR3 is given with its conserved first and last residue. The order of the fields is J gene, D gene, V gene, clone size, CDR3 DNA, CDR3 protein. A D gene is named only where the DNA matches it firmly. Rows give clone size only sometimes, using once, few, many, or a class for an expanded clone.

j_gene: TRBJ1-2
d_gene: TRBD1
v_gene: TRBV5-1
abundance: .
CDR3nt: TGCGCCAGCAGCTTTTCAGGGGGAAGTAGTGGCTACACCTTC
CDR3aa: CASSFSGGSSGYTF

j_gene: TRBJ2-7
d_gene: .
v_gene: TRBV9
abundance: .
CDR3nt: TGTGCCAGCAGTCCCCAGGGCCACGAGCAGTACTTC
CDR3aa: CASSPQGHEQYF

j_gene: TRBJ2-2
d_gene: TRBD2
v_gene: TRBV7-9
abundance: .
CDR3nt: TGTGCCAGCAAATCGAGACTAGCGTTAACCGGGGAGCTGTTTTTT
CDR3aa: CASKSRLALTGELFF

j_gene: TRBJ2-3
d_gene: TRBD2
v_gene: TRBV5-4
abundance: .
CDR3nt: TGTGCCAGCAGCTTGGGTGTAGCGGGAGGCAAAGATACGCAGTATTTT
CDR3aa: CASSLGVAGGKDTQYF

j_gene: TRBJ2-1
d_gene: TRBD2
v_gene: TRBV3-1/TRBV3-2
abundance: .
CDR3nt: TGTGCCAGCAGCCTTCTTTCCGGGAGGGCCTACAATGAGCAGTTCTTC
CDR3aa: CASSLLSGRAYNEQFF

j_gene: TRBJ1-3
d_gene: TRBD1
v_gene: TRBV6-2/TRBV6-3
abundance: .
CDR3nt: TGTGCCAGCAGTTACACCGGACAGGGCGGAAACACCATATATTTT
CDR3aa: CASSYTGQGGNTIYF

j_gene: TRBJ2-2
d_gene: TRBD1
v_gene: TRBV11-2
abundance: .
CDR3nt: TGTGCCAGCAGCTTTGGACAGGAGACTAACACCGGGGAGCTGTTTTTT
CDR3aa: CASSFGQETNTGELFF

j_gene: TRBJ2-1
d_gene: TRBD2
v_gene: TRBV29-1
abundance: .
CDR3nt: TGCAGCCTGGGACTAGCGGGGCTCAATGAGCAGTTCTTC
CDR3aa: CSLGLAGLNEQFF

j_gene: TRBJ2-5
d_gene: .
v_gene: TRBV21-1
abundance: .
CDR3nt: TGTGCCAGCAGAGTGGGACAGGGTGGGGAGACCCAGTACTTC
CDR3aa: CASRVGQGGETQYF

j_gene: TRBJ1-3
d_gene: .
v_gene: TRBV30
abundance: .
CDR3nt: TGTGCCTGGAGTAGGGGGTTCTCTGGAAACACCATATATTTT
CDR3aa: CAWSRGFSGNTIYF

j_gene: TRBJ2-7
d_gene: .
v_gene: TRBV5-1
abundance: .
CDR3nt: TGCGCCAGCAGCTTGGCGGCTAGCACCTACGAGCAGTACTTC
CDR3aa: CASSLAASTYEQYF

j_gene: TRBJ2-3
d_gene: TRBD2
v_gene: TRBV5-1
abundance: .
CDR3nt: TGCGCCAGCAGCCAGGGACTAGCGGGAGAGGGCGGCACAGATACGCAGTATTTT
CDR3aa: CASSQGLAGEGGTDTQYF

j_gene: TRBJ1-1
d_gene: .
v_gene: TRBV20-1
abundance: .
CDR3nt: TGCAGTGCCAGCGACCTCGCTGAAGCTTTCTTT
CDR3aa: CSASDLAEAFF

j_gene: TRBJ1-1
d_gene: TRBD1
v_gene: TRBV25-1
abundance: .
CDR3nt: TGTGCCAGCAGATGGACAGGGGGGGGGAACACTGAAGCTTTCTTT
CDR3aa: CASRWTGGGNTEAFF

j_gene: TRBJ2-7
d_gene: .
v_gene: TRBV27
abundance: .
CDR3nt: TGTGCCAGCAGCAACTTGTACGAGCAGTACTTC
CDR3aa: CASSNLYEQYF

j_gene: TRBJ2-1
d_gene: TRBD2
v_gene: TRBV7-9
abundance: .
CDR3nt: TGTGCCAGCAGCCCTAGGGAGGGAGAGCAGTTCTTC
CDR3aa: CASSPREGEQFF

j_gene: TRBJ1-2
d_gene: TRBD1
v_gene: TRBV11-2
abundance: .
CDR3nt: TGTGCCAGCAGCCCGGGGGCCCGGGACAGATCTAACTATGGCTACACCTTC
CDR3aa: CASSPGARDRSNYGYTF

j_gene: TRBJ1-4
d_gene: TRBD1
v_gene: TRBV13
abundance: .
CDR3nt: TGTGCCAGCAGCCGGTGGGGACAGGGAGGGGAAAAACTGTTTTTT
CDR3aa: CASSRWGQGGEKLFF

j_gene: TRBJ2-3
d_gene: .
v_gene: TRBV7-2
abundance: .
CDR3nt: TGTGCCAGCAGCTTAGGCACTAGCACAGATACGCAGTATTTT
CDR3aa: CASSLGTSTDTQYF

j_gene: TRBJ1-2
d_gene: .
v_gene: TRBV11-2
abundance: .
CDR3nt: TGTGCCAGCAGTCAACAGGGTTTTGGCTACACCTTC
CDR3aa: CASSQQGFGYTF

j_gene: TRBJ1-1
d_gene: TRBD1
v_gene: TRBV5-6
abundance: .
CDR3nt: TGTGCCAGCAGAAGACAGGGTGCTGAAGCTTTCTTT
CDR3aa: CASRRQGAEAFF

j_gene: TRBJ2-7
d_gene: TRBD1
v_gene: TRBV6-5
abundance: many
CDR3nt: TGTGCCTCCCGCCGGGACAGCGCCTACGAGCAGTACTTC
CDR3aa: CASRRDSAYEQYF

j_gene: TRBJ2-5
d_gene: .
v_gene: TRBV4-2
abundance: .
CDR3nt: TGTGCCAGCAGCCGAAAACTAGGCCCCCAAGAGACCCAGTACTTC
CDR3aa: CASSRKLGPQETQYF

j_gene: TRBJ1-2
d_gene: .
v_gene: TRBV7-3
abundance: .
CDR3nt: TGTGCCAGCAGCTTATACCAGGGCCAACACTATGGCTACACCTTC
CDR3aa: CASSLYQGQHYGYTF

j_gene: TRBJ1-2
d_gene: .
v_gene: TRBV2
abundance: .
CDR3nt: TGTGCCAGCAGGACCGCAGGGGCGAACTATGGCTACACCTTC
CDR3aa: CASRTAGANYGYTF

j_gene: TRBJ2-1
d_gene: TRBD2
v_gene: TRBV5-4
abundance: once
CDR3nt: TGTGCCAGCAGCTTGTGGGAGGGCTCCTACAATGAGCAGTTCTTC
CDR3aa: CASSLWEGSYNEQFF

j_gene: TRBJ2-7
d_gene: TRBD1
v_gene: TRBV5-1
abundance: few
CDR3nt: TGCGCCAGCAGCTTGGGTGGACAGGGAGCCGGGTACGAGCAGTACTTC
CDR3aa: CASSLGGQGAGYEQYF